A single sample gave rise to the 4 T cell receptor beta chains below, sequenced in a study of T cells in localized non-small cell lung cancer. Produced via immunoSEQ multiplex PCR; TCRdb's table is partial and in-frame only. The sample records roughly 2,100 clones, 18% being singletons. The sample in question was lung tumor tissue, obtained before any cancer treatment. Receptors originate from a female donor older than 55 with stage I squamous cell lung carcinoma.

A few counts support this clone. Additional DNA sequences in this sample encode the identical CDR3. The J gene is TRBJ2-3, the V gene TRBV28; a weak D match, TRBD2 (5 bases). The CDR3 spans 14 residues. Germline-derived CDR1 and CDR2 are MDHEN and SYDVKM. Trimming shortened V by 3 bases and J by 3 bases, and 10 bases separated the two germline ends. The CDR3 protein is CASSFLSGTDTQYF. CDR3 nucleotides: TGTGCCAGCAGTTTTTTATCGGGGACAGATACGCAGTATTTT.

The chain couples TRBV6-8 to TRBJ2-7; the D call may be TRBD1 or TRBD2 (5 bases each). CDR1 is MNHGY, CDR2 SAAAGT, per germline. The germline V and J ends were trimmed by 0 bases and 0 bases, with 9 bases remaining between them. The CDR3 covers 15 residues. CDR3 DNA sequence: TGTGCCAGCAGTTACTCGACGAGGGGCTCCTACGAGCAGTACTTC. Amino acid sequence: CASSYSTRGSYEQYF.

The chain links TRBV19 to TRBJ1-4; weak D call: TRBD1 (5 bases). The CDR3 spans 14 residues. Trimming stripped 7 bases from V and 0 bases from J, with 9 bases between. Germline CDR1 LNHDA, CDR2 SQIVND (reference sequence). The chain's CDR3 is CASNRQSTNEKLFF. CDR3 coding DNA: TGTGCCAGTAATAGACAGTCAACTAATGAAAAACTGTTTTTT.

CDR3 residues: CASQRGSGGDQPQHF. The CDR3 DNA reads TGTGCCTCCCAAAGGGGGTCCGGAGGGGATCAGCCCCAGCATTTT. V usage is TRBV28 and J usage is TRBJ1-5; D perhaps matches TRBD1 (6 bases). Trimming removed 11 bases from V and 5 bases from J, with 22 bases in between. Germline-derived CDR1 and CDR2 are MDHEN and SYDVKM. The CDR3 runs 15 residues.